Listed below are T cell receptor beta chains from one sample, sequenced in a study of T cell repertoires in cytomegalovirus infection. In TCRdb, the reads were re-called with MiXCR into one record per CDR3 protein. The table has 150,000 to 200,000 distinct CDR3 sequences, 14% seen once; the top ten hold roughly a quarter. The sequenced sample was PBMCs. All receptors come from a human donor in good health (CMV status not recorded). Some clones in this sample may be carry-over from other donors' samples. Each CDR3 is given with its conserved first and last residue.

V	J	CDR3
TRBV29-1	TRBJ1-2	CSVVVSIYGYTF
TRBV7-3	TRBJ2-5	CASSLIAGSFETQYF
TRBV10-3	TRBJ1-1	CAILKSGTSSGAFF
TRBV7-2	TRBJ2-7	CASSLDPAIYEQYF
TRBV29-1	TRBJ2-7	CSVDIRTGSYEQYF
TRBV7-3	TRBJ2-7	CASSPAGTDPYEQYF
TRBV5-4	TRBJ2-3	CASRPARGSDTQYF
TRBV20-1	TRBJ2-5	CSARDGRSLYQETQYF
TRBV7-2	TRBJ2-2	CASSLGGANTGELFF
TRBV20-1	TRBJ2-5	CSASGVLAKETQYF
TRBV20-1	TRBJ2-3	CSAGTGSTDTQYF
TRBV7-3	TRBJ2-1	CASSLTASGGKNEQFF
TRBV19	TRBJ1-1	CASRLAGKNTEAFF
TRBV5-1	TRBJ2-3	CASSLVWDSNPQKVVPDTQYF
TRBV7-9	TRBJ2-5	CASSSKYQETQYF
TRBV7-9	TRBJ2-3	CASRSTDRGGTDTQYF
TRBV11-1	TRBJ1-1	CASSLADASNTEAFF
TRBV28	TRBJ2-5	CASRQGTYQETQYF
TRBV6-5	TRBJ2-1	CASSERPGGENEQFF
TRBV5-1	TRBJ2-2	CASSLIGGFTGELFF
TRBV2	TRBJ1-5	CASSEYPPGVSKQPQHF
TRBV29-1	TRBJ2-5	CSAGLAGGPRETQYF
TRBV28	TRBJ2-7	CASSLFGQGNEQYF